A selection of T cell receptor beta chains follows, all from one sample in a study of shared clonotypes between healthy human individuals. This table comes from immunoSEQ multiplex PCR, and its TCRdb copy is limited to in-frame clones, with some not included. The table records hundreds of thousands of clones, just over 75% of them present only once. Sequencing input: PBMCs. The source is a woman between 40 and 55 years old in good health. Some clones in this sample may be carry-over from other donors' samples. The CDR3 runs from the conserved cysteine through the conserved F or W. D genes are given only for firm matches. Clone size, where shown, is once, few, many, or a class for clones that have expanded.

- TRBJ1-3 TRBV9 - CASSVGEQNTIYF TGTGCCAGCAGCGTAGGAGAACAGAACACCATATATTTT
- TRBJ2-2 TRBV11-2 - CASSFGPGELFF TGTGCCAGCAGCTTTGGCCCCGGGGAGCTGTTTTTT
- TRBJ1-1 TRBV27 - CASSPRGNTEAFF TGTGCCAGCAGTCCCAGGGGGAACACTGAAGCTTTCTTT
- TRBJ2-7 TRBV29-1 - CSGRVGPYEQYF TGCAGCGGGCGGGTAGGGCCCTACGAGCAGTACTTC
TRBD1 TRBJ1-2 TRBV18 - CASSPTGTDINYGYTF TGTGCCAGCTCACCAACCGGGACAGATATTAACTATGGCTACACCTTC
TRBD2 TRBJ2-6 TRBV27 - CASSLGAGGPTGANVLTF TGTGCCAGCAGTTTAGGGGCGGGAGGGCCTACTGGGGCCAACGTCCTGACTTTC
- TRBJ1-4 TRBV14 - CASSRGSGIFEKLFF TGTGCCAGCAGCCGAGGGTCAGGGATTTTTGAAAAACTGTTTTTT
TRBD2 TRBJ2-7 TRBV2 - CASGGHLAGISYEQYF TGTGCCAGCGGGGGACATTTAGCGGGGATCTCCTACGAGCAGTACTTC
- TRBJ2-3 TRBV11-2 - CASSLRQDTDTQYF TGTGCCAGCAGCTTAAGGCAGGACACAGATACGCAGTATTTT
- TRBJ1-1 TRBV2 - CASTPGSNTEAFF TGTGCCAGCACCCCAGGTAGTAACACTGAAGCTTTCTTT
- TRBJ2-1 TRBV7-7 - CASSFGQAGEQFF TGTGCTAGCAGCTTCGGCCAAGCAGGTGAGCAGTTCTTC
TRBD1 TRBJ2-5 TRBV6-5 - CASSNRQGLETQYF TGTGCCAGCAGTAACAGACAGGGGTTGGAGACCCAGTACTTC
- TRBJ1-5 TRBV7-2 few CASSLVGQPQHF TGTGCCAGCAGCTTAGTGGGTCAGCCCCAGCATTTT
- TRBJ2-5 TRBV30 few CAWTLGSDGETQYF TGTGCCTGGACTCTGGGATCAGATGGAGAGACCCAGTACTTC
- TRBJ2-7 TRBV27 - CASSLSAAYEQYF TGTGCCAGCAGTTTATCAGCGGCCTACGAGCAGTACTTC
- TRBJ1-4 TRBV19 - CASSTTATNEKLFF TGTGCCAGTAGTACTACGGCAACTAATGAAAAACTGTTTTTT
- TRBJ1-1 TRBV15 few CATSRDSTNTEAFF TGTGCCACCAGCAGAGATTCAACGAACACTGAAGCTTTCTTT
TRBD1 TRBJ2-1 TRBV11-1 - CASRQQGDEQFF TGTGCCAGCCGTCAACAGGGGGATGAGCAGTTCTTC
- TRBJ1-5 TRBV7-8 once CASSLIPNQPQHF TGTGCCAGCAGCCTTATACCCAATCAGCCCCAGCATTTT
- TRBJ1-1 TRBV19 - CASSIYRADTEAFF TGTGCCAGTAGTATCTACAGGGCGGACACTGAAGCTTTCTTT
- TRBJ2-1 TRBV15 - CATSRGAAHEQFF TGTGCCACCAGCAGAGGAGCCGCCCATGAGCAGTTCTTC
TRBD2 TRBJ2-7 TRBV19 - CASTDSSGSPEQYF TGTGCCAGTACCGATTCTAGCGGGTCTCCCGAGCAGTACTTC
- TRBJ1-1 TRBV7-6 - CASSPWGLNTEAFF TGTGCCAGCAGCCCCTGGGGGTTGAACACTGAAGCTTTCTTT
TRBD2 TRBJ2-7 TRBV2 - CASREGRGDYEQYF TGTGCCAGCAGGGAGGGGAGGGGTGACTACGAGCAGTACTTC
- TRBJ1-1 TRBV9 - CASSVGGAGTEAFF TGTGCCAGCAGCGTAGGGGGCGCGGGCACTGAAGCTTTCTTT
- TRBJ2-6 TRBV19 - CASGTGRRANVLTF TGTGCCAGTGGAACGGGCAGGCGGGCCAACGTCCTGACTTTC
TRBD1 TRBJ2-5 TRBV7-9 few CASSLRGQGFQETQYF TGTGCCAGCAGCTTAAGAGGACAGGGGTTTCAAGAGACCCAGTACTTC
- TRBJ1-2 TRBV9 - CASSVRQYSNYGYTF TGTGCCAGCAGCGTTCGACAGTACTCTAACTATGGCTACACCTTC
- TRBJ2-1 TRBV15 - CATSRDRAFYNEQFF TGTGCCACCAGCAGAGACAGGGCCTTCTACAATGAGCAGTTCTTC
TRBD2 TRBJ2-1 TRBV2 - CASSAASGWVKQFF TGTGCCAGCAGTGCGGCTAGCGGGTGGGTTAAGCAGTTCTTC
- TRBJ2-1 TRBV5-1 once CASSLGGSSYNEQFF TGCGCCAGCAGCTTGGGTGGGAGCTCCTACAATGAGCAGTTCTTC
- TRBJ2-7 TRBV19 few CASSRIRDGPYEQYF TGTGCCAGTAGTAGGATCCGGGACGGTCCCTACGAGCAGTACTTC
- TRBJ1-3 TRBV7-9 - CASSETGGNTIYF TGTGCCAGCAGCGAAACGGGTGGAAACACCATATATTTT
- TRBJ1-1 TRBV18 - CASSPVGDTEAFF TGTGCCAGCTCACCCGTAGGGGACACTGAAGCTTTCTTT
- TRBJ2-7 TRBV6-6 - CASSWGPPASSYEQYF TGTGCCAGCAGTTGGGGCCCACCGGCGAGCTCCTACGAGCAGTACTTC
- TRBJ2-5 TRBV7-2 few CASSLTGPQETQYF TGTGCCAGCAGCTTAACAGGGCCACAAGAGACCCAGTACTTC
- TRBJ1-3 TRBV2 - CASSAPAWAGNTIYF TGTGCCAGCAGTGCCCCGGCGTGGGCTGGAAACACCATATATTTT
- TRBJ2-7 TRBV7-2 - CASSLALSGSYEQYF TGTGCCAGCAGCTTAGCATTATCGGGATCCTACGAGCAGTACTTC
- TRBJ2-7 TRBV15 - CATSRDWGTYEQYF TGTGCCACCAGCAGAGATTGGGGAACCTACGAGCAGTACTTC
- TRBJ2-5 TRBV10-3 - CAISSWTERETQYF TGTGCCATCAGTAGTTGGACGGAACGAGAGACCCAGTACTTC
- TRBJ2-5 TRBV7-9 - CASSPRGSGLPTETQYF TGTGCCAGCAGCCCAAGGGGAAGTGGACTACCTACTGAGACCCAGTACTTC
TRBD2 TRBJ2-3 TRBV6-5 - CASRWTSELYF TGTGCCAGCAGATGGACTAGCGAGCTGTATTTT
- TRBJ2-5 TRBV4-1 - CASSQGLGGETQYF TGCGCCAGCAGCCAAGGTCTAGGGGGAGAGACCCAGTACTTC
TRBD2 TRBJ2-5 TRBV28 - CASSQAGAETQYF TGTGCCAGCAGTCAAGCGGGAGCAGAGACCCAGTACTTC
- TRBJ2-6 TRBV4-3 - CASSQDPWRSNSGANVLTF TGCGCCAGCAGCCAAGATCCGTGGAGGAGTAACTCTGGGGCCAACGTCCTGACTTTC
- TRBJ2-1 TRBV18 - CASSPNSRGEQFF TGTGCCAGCTCACCTAATAGCCGGGGGGAGCAGTTCTTC
- TRBJ2-2 TRBV28 once CASRAVTGELFF TGTGCCAGCAGGGCGGTAACCGGGGAGCTGTTTTTT
TRBD1 TRBJ1-4 TRBV27 - CASMPHRGYEKLFF TGTGCCAGCATGCCGCACAGGGGTTACGAAAAACTGTTTTTT
- TRBJ2-2 TRBV7-9 - CASSLGESGELFF TGTGCCAGCAGCTTAGGGGAATCCGGGGAGCTGTTTTTT
- TRBJ2-7 TRBV7-9 once CASSSNTGTYEQYF TGTGCCAGCAGCTCAAATACCGGGACCTACGAGCAGTACTTC
- TRBJ1-1 TRBV4-2 many CASSPRGAWTEAFF TGTGCCAGCAGCCCTCGAGGGGCTTGGACTGAAGCTTTCTTT
- TRBJ1-5 TRBV30 - CAWSGGRAQPQHF TGTGCCTGGAGTGGTGGTAGGGCTCAGCCCCAGCATTTT
- TRBJ2-1 TRBV27 - CASRYEGAGSNEQFF TGTGCCAGCCGGTATGAGGGAGCCGGTTCCAATGAGCAGTTCTTC
TRBD1 TRBJ1-5 TRBV2 few CASSKQGAPQHF TGTGCCAGCAGTAAACAGGGGGCGCCCCAGCATTTT